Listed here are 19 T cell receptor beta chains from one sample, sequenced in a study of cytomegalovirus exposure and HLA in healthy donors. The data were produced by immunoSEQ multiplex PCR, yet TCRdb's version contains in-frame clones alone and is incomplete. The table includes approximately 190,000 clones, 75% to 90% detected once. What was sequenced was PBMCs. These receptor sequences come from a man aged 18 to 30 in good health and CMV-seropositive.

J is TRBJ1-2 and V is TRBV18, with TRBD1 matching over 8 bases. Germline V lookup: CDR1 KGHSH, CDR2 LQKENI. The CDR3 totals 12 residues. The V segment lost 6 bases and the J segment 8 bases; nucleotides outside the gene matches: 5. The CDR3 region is CASSTGEGGYTF. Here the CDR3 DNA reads TGTGCCAGCTCGACAGGGGAGGGAGGCTACACCTTC.

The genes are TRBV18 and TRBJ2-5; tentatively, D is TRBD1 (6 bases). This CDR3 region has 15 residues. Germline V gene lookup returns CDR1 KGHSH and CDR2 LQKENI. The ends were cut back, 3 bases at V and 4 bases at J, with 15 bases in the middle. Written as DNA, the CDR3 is TGTGCCAGCTCACCCAGACAGGTCGGAGCAGAGACCCAGTACTTC. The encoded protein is CASSPRQVGAETQYF. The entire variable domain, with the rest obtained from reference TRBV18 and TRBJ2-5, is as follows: NAGVMQNPRHLVRRRGQEARLRCSPMKGHSHVYWYRQLPEEGLKFMVYLQKENIIDESGMPKERFSAEFPKEGPSILRIQQVVRGDSAAYFCASSPRQVGAETQYFGPGTRLLVL.

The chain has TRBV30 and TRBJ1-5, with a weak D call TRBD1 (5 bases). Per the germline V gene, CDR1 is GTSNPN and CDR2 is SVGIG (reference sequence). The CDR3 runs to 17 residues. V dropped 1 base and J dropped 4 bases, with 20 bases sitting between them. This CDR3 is CAWSESGTPLANQPQHF. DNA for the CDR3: TGTGCCTGGAGTGAATCCGGGACTCCCCTCGCGAATCAGCCCCAGCATTTT.

CDR3 nucleotide sequence: TGTGCCAGCAGTTTTCGGGCAGGACTTAGCAATCAGCCCCAGCATTTT. Its protein product is CASSFRAGLSNQPQHF. The chain couples TRBV27 to TRBJ1-5; no firm D call. Germline CDR1 reads MNHEY; CDR2 reads SMNVEV (reference sequence). V was shortened by 3 bases and J by 0 bases, with 12 bases between the two germline ends. CDR3 length: 16 amino acids.

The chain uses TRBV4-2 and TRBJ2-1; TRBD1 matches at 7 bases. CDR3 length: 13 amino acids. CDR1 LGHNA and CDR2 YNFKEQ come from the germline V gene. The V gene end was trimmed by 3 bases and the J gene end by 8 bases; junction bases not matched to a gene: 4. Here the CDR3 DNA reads TGTGCCAGCAGCCACCCTACAGGGGATGAGCAGTTCTTC. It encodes CASSHPTGDEQFF.

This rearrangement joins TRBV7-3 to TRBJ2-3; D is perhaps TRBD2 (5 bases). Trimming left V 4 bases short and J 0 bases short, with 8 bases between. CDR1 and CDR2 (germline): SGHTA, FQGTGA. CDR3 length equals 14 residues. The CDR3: CASSSSGSTDTQYF. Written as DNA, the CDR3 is TGTGCCAGCAGCTCGAGCGGAAGCACAGATACGCAGTATTTT. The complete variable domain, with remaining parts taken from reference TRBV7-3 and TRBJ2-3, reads GAGVSQTPSNKVTEKGKYVELRCDPISGHTALYWYRQSLGQGPEFLIYFQGTGAADDSGLPNDRFFAVRPEGSVSTLKIQRTERGDSAVYLCASSSSGSTDTQYFGPGTRLTVL.

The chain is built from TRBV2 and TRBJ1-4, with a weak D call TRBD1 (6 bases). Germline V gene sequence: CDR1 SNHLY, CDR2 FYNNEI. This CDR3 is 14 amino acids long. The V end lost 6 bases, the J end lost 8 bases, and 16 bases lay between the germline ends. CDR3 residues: CASRAGVSGEKLFF. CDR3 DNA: TGTGCCAGCAGGGCAGGGGTATCGGGAGAAAAACTGTTTTTT. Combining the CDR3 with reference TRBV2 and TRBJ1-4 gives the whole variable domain EPEVTQTPSHQVTQMGQEVILRCVPISNHLYFYWYRQILGQKVEFLVSFYNNEISEKSEIFDDQFSVERPDGSNFTLKIRSTKLEDSAMYFCASRAGVSGEKLFFGSGTQLSVL.

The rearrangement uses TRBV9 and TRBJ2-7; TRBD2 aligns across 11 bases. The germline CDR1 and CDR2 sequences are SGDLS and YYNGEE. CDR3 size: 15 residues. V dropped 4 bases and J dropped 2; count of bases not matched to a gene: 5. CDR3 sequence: CASSRGTSGTYEQYF. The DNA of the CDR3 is TGTGCCAGCAGCCGAGGGACTAGCGGAACCTACGAGCAGTACTTC. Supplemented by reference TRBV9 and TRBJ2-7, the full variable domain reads DSGVTQTPKHLITATGQRVTLRCSPRSGDLSVYWYQQSLDQGLQFLIQYYNGEERAKGNILERFSAQQFPDLHSELNLSSLELGDSALYFCASSRGTSGTYEQYFGPGTRLTVT.

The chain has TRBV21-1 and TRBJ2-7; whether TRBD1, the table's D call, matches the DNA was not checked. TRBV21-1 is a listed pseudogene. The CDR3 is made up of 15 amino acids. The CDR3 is CASSKERQGTYEQYF. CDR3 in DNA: TGTGCCAGCAGCAAAGAAAGACAGGGCACCTACGAGCAGTACTTC.

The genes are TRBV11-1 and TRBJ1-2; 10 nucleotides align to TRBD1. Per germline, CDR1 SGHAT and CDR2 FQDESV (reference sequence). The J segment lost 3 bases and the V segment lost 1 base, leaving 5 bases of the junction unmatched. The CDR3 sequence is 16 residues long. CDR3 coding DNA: TGTGCCAGCAGCTTAGAGGCGGGACAGGGGTACTATGGCTACACCTTC. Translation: CASSLEAGQGYYGYTF.

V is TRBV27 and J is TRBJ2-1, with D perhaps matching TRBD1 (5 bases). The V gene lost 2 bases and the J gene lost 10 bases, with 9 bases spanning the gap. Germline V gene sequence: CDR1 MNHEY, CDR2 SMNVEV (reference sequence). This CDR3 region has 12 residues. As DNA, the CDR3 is TGTGCCAGCAGTTTAAGGGGCGGAGAGCAGTTCTTC. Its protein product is CASSLRGGEQFF.

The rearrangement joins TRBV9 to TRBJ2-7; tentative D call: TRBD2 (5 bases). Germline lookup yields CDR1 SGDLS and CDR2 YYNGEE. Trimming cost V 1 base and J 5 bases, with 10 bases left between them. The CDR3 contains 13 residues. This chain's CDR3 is CASSVRGDDEQYF. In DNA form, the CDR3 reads TGTGCCAGCAGCGTACGGGGAGACGACGAGCAGTACTTC.

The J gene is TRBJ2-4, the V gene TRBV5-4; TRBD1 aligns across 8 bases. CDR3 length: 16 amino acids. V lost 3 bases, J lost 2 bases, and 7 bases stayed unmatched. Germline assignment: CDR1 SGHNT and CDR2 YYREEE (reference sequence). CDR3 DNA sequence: TGTGCCAGCAGCTGGGGGCAGGGGGCGACCAAAAACATTCAGTACTTC. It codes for CASSWGQGATKNIQYF.

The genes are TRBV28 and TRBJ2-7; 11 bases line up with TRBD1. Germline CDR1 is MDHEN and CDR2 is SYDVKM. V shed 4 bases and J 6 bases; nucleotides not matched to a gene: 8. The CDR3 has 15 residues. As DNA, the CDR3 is TGTGCCAGCAGTTCCTCCGGGACAGGGGGAGGCGAGCAGTACTTC. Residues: CASSSSGTGGGEQYF.

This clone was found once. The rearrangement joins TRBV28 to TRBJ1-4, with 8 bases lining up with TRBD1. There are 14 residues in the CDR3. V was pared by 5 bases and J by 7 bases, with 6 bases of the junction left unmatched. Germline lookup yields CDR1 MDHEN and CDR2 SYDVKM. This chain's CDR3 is CASSPTGEAEKLFF. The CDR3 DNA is TGTGCCAGCAGTCCGACAGGGGAGGCTGAAAAACTGTTTTTT. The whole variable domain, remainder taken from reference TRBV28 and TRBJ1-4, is DVKVTQSSRYLVKRTGEKVFLECVQDMDHENMFWYRQDPGLGLRLIYFSYDVKMKEKGDIPEGYSVSREKKERFSLILESASTNQTSMYLCASSPTGEAEKLFFGSGTQLSVL.

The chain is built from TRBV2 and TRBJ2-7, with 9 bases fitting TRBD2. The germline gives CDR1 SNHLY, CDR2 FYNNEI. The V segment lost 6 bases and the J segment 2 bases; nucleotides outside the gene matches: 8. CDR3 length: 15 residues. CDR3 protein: CASSGSREGPYEQYF. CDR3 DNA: TGTGCCAGCAGCGGGTCGCGGGAGGGCCCCTACGAGCAGTACTTC.

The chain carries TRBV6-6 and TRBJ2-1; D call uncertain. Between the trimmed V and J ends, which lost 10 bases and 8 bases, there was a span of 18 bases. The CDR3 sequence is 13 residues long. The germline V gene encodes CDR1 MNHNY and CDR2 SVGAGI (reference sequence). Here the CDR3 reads CATRPPTVDEQFF. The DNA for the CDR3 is TGTGCCACCAGGCCTCCAACAGTCGATGAGCAGTTCTTC.

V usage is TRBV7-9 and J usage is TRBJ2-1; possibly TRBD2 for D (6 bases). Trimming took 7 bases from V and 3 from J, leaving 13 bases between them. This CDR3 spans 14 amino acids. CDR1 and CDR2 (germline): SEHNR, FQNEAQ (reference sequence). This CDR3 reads CASTPIAVYNEQFF. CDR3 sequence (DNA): TGTGCCAGCACCCCTATAGCGGTCTACAATGAGCAGTTCTTC.

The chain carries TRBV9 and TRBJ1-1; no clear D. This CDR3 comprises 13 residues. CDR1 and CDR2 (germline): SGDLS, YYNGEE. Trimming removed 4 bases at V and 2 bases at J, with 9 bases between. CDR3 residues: CASSPRDNTEAFF. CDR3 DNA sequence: TGTGCCAGCAGCCCCCGGGATAACACTGAAGCTTTCTTT.